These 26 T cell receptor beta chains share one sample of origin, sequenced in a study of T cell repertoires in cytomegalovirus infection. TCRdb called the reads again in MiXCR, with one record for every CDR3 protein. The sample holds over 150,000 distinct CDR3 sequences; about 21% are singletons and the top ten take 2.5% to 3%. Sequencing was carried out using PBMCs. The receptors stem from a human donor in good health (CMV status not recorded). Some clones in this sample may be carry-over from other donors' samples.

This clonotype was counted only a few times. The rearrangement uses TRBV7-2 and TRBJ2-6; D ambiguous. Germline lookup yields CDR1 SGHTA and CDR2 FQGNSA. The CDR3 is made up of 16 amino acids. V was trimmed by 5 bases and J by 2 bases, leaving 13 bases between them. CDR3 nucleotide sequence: TGTGCCAGCAGCCCCCGGACCCGGGCTGGGGCCAACGTCCTGACTTTC. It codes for CASSPRTRAGANVLTF.

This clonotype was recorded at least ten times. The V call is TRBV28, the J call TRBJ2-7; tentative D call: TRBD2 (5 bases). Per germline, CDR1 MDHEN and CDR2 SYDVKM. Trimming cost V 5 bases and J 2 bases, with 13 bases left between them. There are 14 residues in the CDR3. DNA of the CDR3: TGTGCCAGCAGTCTCAGCGGTCCCCCCTACGAGCAGTACTTC. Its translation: CASSLSGPPYEQYF.

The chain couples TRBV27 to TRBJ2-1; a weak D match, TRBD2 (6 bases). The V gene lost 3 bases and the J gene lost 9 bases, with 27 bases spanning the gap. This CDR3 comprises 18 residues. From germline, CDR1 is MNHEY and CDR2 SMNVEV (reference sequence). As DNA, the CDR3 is TGTGCCAGCAGTTTTGAATGGGCGGGGTTCTCGGCTGGGGGTGAGCAGTTCTTC. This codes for CASSFEWAGFSAGGEQFF.

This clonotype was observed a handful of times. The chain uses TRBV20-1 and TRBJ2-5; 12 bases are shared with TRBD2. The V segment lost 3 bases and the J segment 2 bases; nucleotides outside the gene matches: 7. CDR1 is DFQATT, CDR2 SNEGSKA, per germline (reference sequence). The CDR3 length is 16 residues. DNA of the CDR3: TGCAGTGCTAGGTCTCCGCTAGCGGGAGGGCAAGAGACCCAGTACTTC. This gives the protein CSARSPLAGGQETQYF.

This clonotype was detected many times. DNA of the CDR3: TGTGCCAGCAGTTCACTAGCGGGAGCGAATGAGCAGTTCTTC. Translated: CASSSLAGANEQFF. V is TRBV7-2 and J is TRBJ2-1; 11 bases agree with TRBD2. The germline CDR1 and CDR2 sequences are SGHTA and FQGNSA. Germline trimming cut 6 bases from V and 7 bases from J; bases unmatched to any gene: 5. This CDR3 has 14 amino acids.

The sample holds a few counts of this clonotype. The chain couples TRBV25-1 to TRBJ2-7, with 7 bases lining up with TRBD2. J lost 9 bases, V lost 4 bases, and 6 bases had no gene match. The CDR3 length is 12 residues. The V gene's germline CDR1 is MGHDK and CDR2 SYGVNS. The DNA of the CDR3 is TGTGCCAGCAGTGCAGCGGGAATGCGGCAGTACTTC. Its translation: CASSAAGMRQYF.

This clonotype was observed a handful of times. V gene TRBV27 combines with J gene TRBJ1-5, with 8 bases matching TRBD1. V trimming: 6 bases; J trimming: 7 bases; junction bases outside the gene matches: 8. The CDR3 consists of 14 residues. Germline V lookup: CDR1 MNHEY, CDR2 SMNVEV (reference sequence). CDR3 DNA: TGTGCCAGCAGGCGAGGACAGGGACGACAGCCCCAGCATTTT. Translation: CASRRGQGRQPQHF.

Here the CDR3 reads CASSPDSRNQPQHF. The CDR3 coding sequence is TGCGCCAGCAGCCCGGACAGTCGCAATCAGCCCCAGCATTTT. The chain recombines TRBV5-1 with TRBJ1-5, with a weak D call TRBD1 (6 bases). Germline V gene data show CDR1 as SGHRS and CDR2 as YFSETQ. V gave up 4 bases and J gave up 2 bases, with 10 bases separating them. The CDR3 contains 14 residues.

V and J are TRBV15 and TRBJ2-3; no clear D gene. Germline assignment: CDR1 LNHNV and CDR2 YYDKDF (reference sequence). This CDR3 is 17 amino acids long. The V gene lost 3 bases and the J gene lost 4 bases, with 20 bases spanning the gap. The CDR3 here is CATSSPTLAVGADTQYF. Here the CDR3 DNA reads TGTGCCACCAGCAGTCCAACCTTGGCCGTTGGGGCAGATACGCAGTATTTT.

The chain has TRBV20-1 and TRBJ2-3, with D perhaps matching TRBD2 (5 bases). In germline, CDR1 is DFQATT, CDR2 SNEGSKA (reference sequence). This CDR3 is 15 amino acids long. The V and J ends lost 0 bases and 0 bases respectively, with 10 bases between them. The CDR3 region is CSAREGASSTDTQYF. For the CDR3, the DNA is TGCAGTGCTAGAGAGGGAGCCTCTAGCACAGATACGCAGTATTTT.

This chain's CDR3 is CASSTRRISGANVLTF. The DNA of the CDR3 is TGTGCCAGCAGTACCAGACGGATCTCTGGGGCCAACGTCCTGACTTTC. This chain links TRBV6-2 or TRBV6-3 with TRBJ2-6, with no clear D. CDR1 and CDR2 (germline): MNHEY, SVGEGT. Trimming pared 5 bases from V and 0 bases from J, leaving 11 bases between. The CDR3 runs 16 residues.

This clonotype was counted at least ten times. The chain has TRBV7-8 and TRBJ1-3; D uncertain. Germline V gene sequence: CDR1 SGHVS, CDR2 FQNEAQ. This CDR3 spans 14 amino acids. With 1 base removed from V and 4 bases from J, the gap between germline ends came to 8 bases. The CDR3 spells CASSLGGLGNTIYF. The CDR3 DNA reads TGTGCCAGCAGCTTAGGAGGGCTCGGAAACACCATATATTTT. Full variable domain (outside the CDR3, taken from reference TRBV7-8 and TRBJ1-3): GAGVSQSPRYKVAKRGQDVALRCDPISGHVSLFWYQQALGQGPEFLTYFQNEAQLDKSGLPSDRFFAERPEGSVSTLKIQRTQQEDSAVYLCASSLGGLGNTIYFGEGSWLTVV.

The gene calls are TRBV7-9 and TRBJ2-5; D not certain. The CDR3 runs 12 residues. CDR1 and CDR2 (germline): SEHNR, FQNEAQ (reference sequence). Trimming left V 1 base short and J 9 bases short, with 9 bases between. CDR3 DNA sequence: TGTGCCAGCAGCTTAGGTAAAACCGCCCAGTACTTC. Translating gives CASSLGKTAQYF.

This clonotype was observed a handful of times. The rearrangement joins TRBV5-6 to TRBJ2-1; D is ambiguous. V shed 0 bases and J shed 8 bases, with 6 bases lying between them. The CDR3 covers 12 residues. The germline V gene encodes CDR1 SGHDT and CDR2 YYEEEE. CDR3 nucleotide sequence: TGTGCCAGCAGCTTGGCTCGGGATGAGCAGTTCTTC. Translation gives CASSLARDEQFF.

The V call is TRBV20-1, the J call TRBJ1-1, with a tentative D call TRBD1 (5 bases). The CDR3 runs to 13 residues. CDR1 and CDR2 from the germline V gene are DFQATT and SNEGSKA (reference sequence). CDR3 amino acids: CSAAERWGAEAFF. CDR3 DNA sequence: TGCAGCGCCGCGGAGCGTTGGGGGGCTGAAGCTTTCTTT.

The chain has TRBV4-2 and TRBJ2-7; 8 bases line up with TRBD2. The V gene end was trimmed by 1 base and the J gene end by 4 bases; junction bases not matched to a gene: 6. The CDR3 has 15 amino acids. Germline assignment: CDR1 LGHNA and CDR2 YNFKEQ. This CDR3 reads CASSQVIAGTYEQYF. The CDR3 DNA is TGTGCCAGCAGCCAAGTAATAGCGGGAACGTACGAGCAGTACTTC.

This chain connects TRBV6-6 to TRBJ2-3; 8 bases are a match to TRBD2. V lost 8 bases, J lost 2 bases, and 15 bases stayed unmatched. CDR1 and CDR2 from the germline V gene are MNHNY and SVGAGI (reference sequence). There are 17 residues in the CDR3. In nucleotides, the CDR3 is TGTGCCAGCCTATCCAGGGGTCGGGGGGGGTTCACAGATACGCAGTATTTT. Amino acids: CASLSRGRGGFTDTQYF.

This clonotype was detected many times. The CDR3 sequence is CASSLATGDQPQHF. As DNA, the CDR3 is TGTGCCAGCAGCTTGGCGACAGGCGACCAGCCCCAGCATTTT. This chain joins TRBV7-9 and TRBJ1-5, with a possible D match to TRBD1 (6 bases). Per the germline V gene, CDR1 is SEHNR and CDR2 is FQNEAQ (reference sequence). Trimming pared 3 bases from V and 7 bases from J, leaving 13 bases between. The CDR3 is 14 amino acids.

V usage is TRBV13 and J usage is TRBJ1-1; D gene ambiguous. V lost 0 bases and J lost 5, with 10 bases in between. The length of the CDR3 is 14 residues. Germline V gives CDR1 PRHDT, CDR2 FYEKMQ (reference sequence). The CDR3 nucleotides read TGTGCCAGCAGCTTAGGCCTGGGGTCGACTGAAGCTTTCTTT. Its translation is CASSLGLGSTEAFF.

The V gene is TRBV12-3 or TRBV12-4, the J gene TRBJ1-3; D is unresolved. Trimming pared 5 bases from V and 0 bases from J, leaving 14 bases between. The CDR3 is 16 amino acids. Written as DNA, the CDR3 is TGTGCCAGCAGTCCCTACCCTGGGCACTCTGGAAACACCATATATTTT. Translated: CASSPYPGHSGNTIYF.

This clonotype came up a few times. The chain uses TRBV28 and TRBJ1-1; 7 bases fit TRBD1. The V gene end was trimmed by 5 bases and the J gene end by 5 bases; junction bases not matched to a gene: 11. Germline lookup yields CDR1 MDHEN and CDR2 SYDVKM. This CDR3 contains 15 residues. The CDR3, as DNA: TGTGCCAGCAGTATTAACAGGGGAGTGAGTACTGAAGCTTTCTTT. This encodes CASSINRGVSTEAFF.

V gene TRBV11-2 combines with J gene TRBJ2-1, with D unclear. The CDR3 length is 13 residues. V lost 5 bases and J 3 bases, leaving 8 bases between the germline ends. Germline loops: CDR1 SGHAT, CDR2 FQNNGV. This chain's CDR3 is CASSVTSYNEQFF. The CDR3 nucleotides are TGTGCCAGCAGCGTAACGAGCTACAATGAGCAGTTCTTC.

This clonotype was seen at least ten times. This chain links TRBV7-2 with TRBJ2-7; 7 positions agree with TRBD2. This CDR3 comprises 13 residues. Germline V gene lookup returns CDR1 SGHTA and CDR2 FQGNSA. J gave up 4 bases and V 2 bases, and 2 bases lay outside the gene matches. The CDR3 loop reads CASSLTSEYEQYF. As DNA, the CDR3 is TGTGCCAGCAGCTTAACTAGCGAGTACGAGCAGTACTTC.

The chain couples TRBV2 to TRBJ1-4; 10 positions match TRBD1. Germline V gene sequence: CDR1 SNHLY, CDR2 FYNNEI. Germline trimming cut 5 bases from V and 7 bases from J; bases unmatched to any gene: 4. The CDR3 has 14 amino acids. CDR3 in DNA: TGTGCCAGCAGTATAGGACAGGGGGGTGAAAAACTGTTTTTT. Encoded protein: CASSIGQGGEKLFF.

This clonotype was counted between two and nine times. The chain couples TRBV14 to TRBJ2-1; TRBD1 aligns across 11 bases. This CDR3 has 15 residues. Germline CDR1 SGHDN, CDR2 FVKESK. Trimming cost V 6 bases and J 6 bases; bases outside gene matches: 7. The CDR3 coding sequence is TGTGCCAGCAGTCAGGACAGGGGGCTCCGCAATGAGCAGTTCTTC. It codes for CASSQDRGLRNEQFF. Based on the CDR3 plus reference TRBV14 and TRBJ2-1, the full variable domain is EAGVTQFPSHSVIEKGQTVTLRCDPISGHDNLYWYRRVMGKEIKFLLHFVKESKQDESGMPNNRFLAERTGGTYSTLKVQPAELEDSGVYFCASSQDRGLRNEQFFGPGTRLTVL.

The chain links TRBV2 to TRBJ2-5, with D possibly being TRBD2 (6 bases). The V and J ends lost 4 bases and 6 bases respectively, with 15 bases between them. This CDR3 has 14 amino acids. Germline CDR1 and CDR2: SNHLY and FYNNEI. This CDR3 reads CASSVSTGEKTQYF. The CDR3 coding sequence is TGTGCCAGCAGTGTAAGCACGGGGGAAAAGACCCAGTACTTC.